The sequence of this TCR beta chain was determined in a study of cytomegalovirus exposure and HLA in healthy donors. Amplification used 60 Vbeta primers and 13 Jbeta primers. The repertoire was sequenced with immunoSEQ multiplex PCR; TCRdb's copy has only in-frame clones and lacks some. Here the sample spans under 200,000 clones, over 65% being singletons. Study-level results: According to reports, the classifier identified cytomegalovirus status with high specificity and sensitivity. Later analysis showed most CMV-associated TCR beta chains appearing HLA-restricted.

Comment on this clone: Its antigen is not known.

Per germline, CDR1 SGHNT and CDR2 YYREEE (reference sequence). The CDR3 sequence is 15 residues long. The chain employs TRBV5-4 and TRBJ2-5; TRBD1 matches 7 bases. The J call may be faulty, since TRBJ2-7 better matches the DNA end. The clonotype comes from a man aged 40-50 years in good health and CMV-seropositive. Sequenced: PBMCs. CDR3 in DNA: TGTGCCAGCAGCTTTGGCAGGGACAGCTCCTACGAGCAGTACTTC. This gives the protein CASSFGRDSSYEQYF.